The clone carrying this T cell receptor beta chain came up a few times. Its antigen is undetermined. Reverse transcription of all isolated RNA meant that expressed TCRB transcripts were sequenced. TCRdb's copy holds only in-frame clones and misses some; the assay was immunoSEQ multiplex PCR. The repertoire consists of around 41,000 clones, with 66% occurring once and the leading ten covering roughly 1.7%. This sample was included in a study of beta chain features in type 1 diabetes. Study outcomes and limitations: Patients' naive, central memory and regulatory TCRB repertoires appeared more alike than those of healthy donors. Moderate yet significant TCRB CDR3 shortening was seen in Type 1 diabetes patients in all four CD4+ subsets.

Deletions cut 4 bases from V and 5 bases from J, with 11 bases between. CDR1 is MNHNY and CDR2 is SVGAGI in the germline V gene (reference sequence). This CDR3 has 13 amino acids. Sequencing input: Tregs from blood. The J gene is TRBJ1-1, the V gene TRBV6-6; D might be TRBD1 (5 bases). This TCR was sampled from a man aged 30 to 45 with type 1 diabetes. Some clones in this sample may be carry-over from other donors' samples. The CDR3 here is CASSSGGGTEAFF. As DNA, the CDR3 is TGTGCCAGCAGTTCCGGGGGTGGGACTGAAGCTTTCTTT.